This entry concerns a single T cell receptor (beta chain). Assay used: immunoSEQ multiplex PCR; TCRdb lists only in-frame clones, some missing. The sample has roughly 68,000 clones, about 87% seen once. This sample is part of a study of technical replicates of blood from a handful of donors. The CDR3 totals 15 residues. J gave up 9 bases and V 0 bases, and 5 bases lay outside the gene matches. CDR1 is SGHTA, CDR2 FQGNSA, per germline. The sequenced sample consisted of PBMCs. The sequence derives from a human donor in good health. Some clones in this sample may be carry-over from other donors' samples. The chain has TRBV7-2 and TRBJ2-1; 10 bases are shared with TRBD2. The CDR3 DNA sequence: TGTGCCAGCAGCTTAGCGGTAGCGGGAGGTCTTGAGCAGTTCTTC. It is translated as CASSLAVAGGLEQFF.